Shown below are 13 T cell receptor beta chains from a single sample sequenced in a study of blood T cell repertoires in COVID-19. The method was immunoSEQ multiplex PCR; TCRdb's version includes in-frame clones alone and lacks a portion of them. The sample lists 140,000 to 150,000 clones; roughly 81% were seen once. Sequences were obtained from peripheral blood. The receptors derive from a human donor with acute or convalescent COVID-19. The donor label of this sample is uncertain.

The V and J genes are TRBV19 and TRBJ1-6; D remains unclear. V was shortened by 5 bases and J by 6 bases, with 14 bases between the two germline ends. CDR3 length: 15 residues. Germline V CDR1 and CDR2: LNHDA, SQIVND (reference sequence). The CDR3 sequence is CASSSHENANSPLHF. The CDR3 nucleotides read TGTGCCAGTAGTTCGCACGAGAATGCTAATTCACCCCTCCACTTT. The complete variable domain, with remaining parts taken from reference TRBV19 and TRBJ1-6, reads DGGITQSPKYLFRKEGQNVTLSCEQNLNHDAMYWYRQDPGQGLRLIYYSQIVNDFQKGDIAEGYSVSREKKESFPLTVTSAQKNPTAFYLCASSSHENANSPLHFGNGTRLTVT.

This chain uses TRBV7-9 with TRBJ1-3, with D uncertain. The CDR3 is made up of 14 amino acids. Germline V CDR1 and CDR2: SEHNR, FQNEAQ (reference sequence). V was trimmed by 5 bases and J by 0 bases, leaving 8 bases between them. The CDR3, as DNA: TGTGCCAGCAGCACTTCGGGCTCTGGAAACACCATATATTTT. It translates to CASSTSGSGNTIYF.

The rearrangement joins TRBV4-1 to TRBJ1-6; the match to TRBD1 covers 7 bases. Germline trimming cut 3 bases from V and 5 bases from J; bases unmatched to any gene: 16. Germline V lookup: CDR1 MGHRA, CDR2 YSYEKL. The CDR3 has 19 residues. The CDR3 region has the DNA TGCGCCAGCAGCCAGGGCCCAGACAGGGCGACTCCCAATAATTCACCCCTCCACTTT. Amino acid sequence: CASSQGPDRATPNNSPLHF.

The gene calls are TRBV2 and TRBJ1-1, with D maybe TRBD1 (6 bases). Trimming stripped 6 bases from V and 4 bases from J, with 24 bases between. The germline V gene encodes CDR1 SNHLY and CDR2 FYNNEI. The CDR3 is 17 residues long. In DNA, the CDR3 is TGTGCCAGCAGCCTACGGGACCTGGGACAATATGGCACTGAAGCTTTCTTT. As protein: CASSLRDLGQYGTEAFF.

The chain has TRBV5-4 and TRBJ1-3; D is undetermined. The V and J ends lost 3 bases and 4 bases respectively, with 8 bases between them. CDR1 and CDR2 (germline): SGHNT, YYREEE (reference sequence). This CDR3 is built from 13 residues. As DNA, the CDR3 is TGTGCCAGCAGCTCAGTAACAGGAAACACCATATATTTT. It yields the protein CASSSVTGNTIYF.

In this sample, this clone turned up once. CDR3 coding DNA: TGTGCCAGCAGTTCCCTGTTCGGGGTAAACACCGGGGAGCTGTTTTTT. Translating it yields CASSSLFGVNTGELFF. The chain recombines TRBV7-2 with TRBJ2-2, with a weak D call TRBD2 (5 bases). The V end was cut by 6 bases, the J end by 2 bases, with 16 bases between. CDR1 and CDR2 from the germline V gene are SGHTA and FQGNSA. The CDR3 length is 16 residues.

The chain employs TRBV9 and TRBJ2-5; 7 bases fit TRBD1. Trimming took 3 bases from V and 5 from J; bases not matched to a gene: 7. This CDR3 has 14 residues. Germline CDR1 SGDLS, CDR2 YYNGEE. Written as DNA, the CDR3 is TGTGCCAGCAGCGAACGAGGACAGGAGGAGACCCAGTACTTC. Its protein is CASSERGQEETQYF.

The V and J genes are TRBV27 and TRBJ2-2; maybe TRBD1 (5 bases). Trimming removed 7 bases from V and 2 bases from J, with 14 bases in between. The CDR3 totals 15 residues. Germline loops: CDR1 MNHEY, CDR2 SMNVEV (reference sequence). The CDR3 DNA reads TGTGCCAGCACCACAGGAAACCCTAACACCGGGGAGCTGTTTTTT. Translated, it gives CASTTGNPNTGELFF.

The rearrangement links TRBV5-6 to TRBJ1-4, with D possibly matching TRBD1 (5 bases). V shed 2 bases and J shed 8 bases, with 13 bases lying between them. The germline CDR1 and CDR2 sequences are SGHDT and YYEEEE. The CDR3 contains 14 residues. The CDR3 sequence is CASSFWGAPEKLFF. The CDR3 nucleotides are TGTGCCAGCAGCTTTTGGGGCGCACCAGAAAAACTGTTTTTT.

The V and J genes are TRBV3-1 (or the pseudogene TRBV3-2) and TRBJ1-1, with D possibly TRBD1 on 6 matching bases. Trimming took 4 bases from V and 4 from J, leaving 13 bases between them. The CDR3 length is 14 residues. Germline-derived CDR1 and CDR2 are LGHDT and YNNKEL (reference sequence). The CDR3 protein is CASSRWDIGTEAFF. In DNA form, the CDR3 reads TGTGCCAGCAGCCGATGGGACATTGGCACTGAAGCTTTCTTT.

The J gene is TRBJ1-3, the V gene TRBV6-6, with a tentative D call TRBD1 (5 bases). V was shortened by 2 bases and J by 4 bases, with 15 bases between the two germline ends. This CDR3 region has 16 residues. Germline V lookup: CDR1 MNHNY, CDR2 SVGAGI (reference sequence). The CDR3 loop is CASSYTETVHGNTIYF. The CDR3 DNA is TGTGCCAGCAGTTACACCGAGACAGTCCACGGAAACACCATATATTTT.

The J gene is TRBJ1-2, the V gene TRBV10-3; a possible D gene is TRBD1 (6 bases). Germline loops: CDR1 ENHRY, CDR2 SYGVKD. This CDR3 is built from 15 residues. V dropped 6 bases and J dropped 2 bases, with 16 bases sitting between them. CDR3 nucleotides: TGTGCCATCAGCGAGGGCAGGGGTGGGAACTATGGCTACACCTTC. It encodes CAISEGRGGNYGYTF.

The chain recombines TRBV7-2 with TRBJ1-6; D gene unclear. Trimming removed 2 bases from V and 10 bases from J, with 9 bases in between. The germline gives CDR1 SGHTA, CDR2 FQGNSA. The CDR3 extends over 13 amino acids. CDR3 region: CASSLQVNSPLHF. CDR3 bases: TGTGCCAGCAGCTTACAGGTGAACTCACCCCTCCACTTT.